The entry that follows covers one T cell receptor (beta chain) sequence. No antigen is known for it. TCRdb re-called the 5' RACE reads with MiXCR, one entry per CDR3 protein. The data show 30,000 or so distinct CDR3 sequences, roughly 24% seen once. Germline V gene data show CDR1 as SEHNR and CDR2 as FQNEAQ (reference sequence). The J segment lost 7 bases and the V segment lost 1 base, leaving 5 bases of the junction unmatched. The CDR3 covers 15 residues. Overall study findings and caveats: In terms of TCR gene usage, tumor memory CD4+ T cells clustered together with blood and lymph node memory CD4+ cells, as well as with lymph node naive CD4+ cells.

The rearrangement uses TRBV7-9 and TRBJ2-1, with TRBD1 matching over 9 bases. Sequencing was carried out using memory CD4+ T cells sorted from blood. This sample's subset: memory CD4+ T cells, CD4+CD45RO+CD25-. This TCR derives from a female donor with breast cancer. CDR3 in amino acids: CASSLGQGVRNEQFF. In DNA form, the CDR3 reads TGTGCCAGCAGCTTAGGACAGGGGGTGAGGAATGAGCAGTTCTTC. The complete variable domain, with remaining parts taken from reference TRBV7-9 and TRBJ2-1, reads DTGVSQNPRHKITKRGQNVTFRCDPISEHNRLYWYRQTLGQGPEFLTYFQNEAQLEKSRLLSDRFSAERPKGSFSTLEIQRTEQGDSAMYLCASSLGQGVRNEQFFGPGTRLTVL.